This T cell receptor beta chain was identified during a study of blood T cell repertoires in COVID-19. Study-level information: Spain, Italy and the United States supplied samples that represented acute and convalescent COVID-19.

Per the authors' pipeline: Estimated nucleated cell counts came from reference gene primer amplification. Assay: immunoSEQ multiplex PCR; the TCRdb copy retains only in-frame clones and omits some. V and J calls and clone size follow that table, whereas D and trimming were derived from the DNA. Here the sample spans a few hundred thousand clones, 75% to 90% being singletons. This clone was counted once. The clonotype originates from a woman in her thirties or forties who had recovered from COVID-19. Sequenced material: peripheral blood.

The CDR3 region has the DNA TGTGCCAGCAGTGAAGCACGGAGCGTGATCTACGAGCAGTACTTC. It codes for CASSEARSVIYEQYF. V is TRBV6-1 and J is TRBJ2-7; no firm D call. The CDR3 covers 15 residues. Per germline, CDR1 MNHNS and CDR2 SASEGT. V lost 0 bases and J 3 bases, leaving 12 bases between the germline ends.